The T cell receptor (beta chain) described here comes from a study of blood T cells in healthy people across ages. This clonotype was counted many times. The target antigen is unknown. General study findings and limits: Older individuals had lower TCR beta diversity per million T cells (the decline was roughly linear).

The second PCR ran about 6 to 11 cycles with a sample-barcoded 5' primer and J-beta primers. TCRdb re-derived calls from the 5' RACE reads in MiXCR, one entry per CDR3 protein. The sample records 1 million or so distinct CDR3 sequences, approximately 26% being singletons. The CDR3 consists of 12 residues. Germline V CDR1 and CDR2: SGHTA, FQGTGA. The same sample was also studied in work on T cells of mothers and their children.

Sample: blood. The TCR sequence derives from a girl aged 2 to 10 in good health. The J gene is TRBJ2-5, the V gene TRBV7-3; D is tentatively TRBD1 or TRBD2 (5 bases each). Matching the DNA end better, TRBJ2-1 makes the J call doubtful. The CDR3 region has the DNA TGTGCCAGCAGCTTAGGGGGTCAGGAGCAGTTCTTC. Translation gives CASSLGGQEQFF.